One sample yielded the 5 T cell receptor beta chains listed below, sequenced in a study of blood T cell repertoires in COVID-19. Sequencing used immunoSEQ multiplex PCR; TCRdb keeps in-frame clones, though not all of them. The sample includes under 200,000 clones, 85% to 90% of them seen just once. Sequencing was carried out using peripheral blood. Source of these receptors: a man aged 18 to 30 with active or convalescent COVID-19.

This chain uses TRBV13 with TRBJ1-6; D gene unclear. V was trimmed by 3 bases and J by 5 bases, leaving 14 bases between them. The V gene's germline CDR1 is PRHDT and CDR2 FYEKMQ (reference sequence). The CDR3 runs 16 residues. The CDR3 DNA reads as TGTGCCAGCAGCTTCGGATGGGCGACCCATAATTCACCCCTCCACTTT. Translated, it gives CASSFGWATHNSPLHF.

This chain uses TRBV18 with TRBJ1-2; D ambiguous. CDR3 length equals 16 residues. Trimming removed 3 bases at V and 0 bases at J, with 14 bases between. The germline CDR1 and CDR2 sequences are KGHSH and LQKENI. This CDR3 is CASSPNELGANYGYTF. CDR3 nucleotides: TGTGCCAGCTCACCTAATGAGTTGGGCGCTAACTATGGCTACACCTTC. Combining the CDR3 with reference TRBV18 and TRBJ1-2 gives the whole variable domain NAGVMQNPRHLVRRRGQEARLRCSPMKGHSHVYWYRQLPEEGLKFMVYLQKENIIDESGMPKERFSAEFPKEGPSILRIQQVVRGDSAAYFCASSPNELGANYGYTFGSGTRLTVV.

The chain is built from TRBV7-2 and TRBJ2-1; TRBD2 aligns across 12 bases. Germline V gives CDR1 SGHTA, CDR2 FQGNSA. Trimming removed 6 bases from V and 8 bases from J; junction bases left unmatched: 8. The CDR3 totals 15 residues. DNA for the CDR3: TGTGCCAGCAGACAGACTAGCGGGAGTAATCATGAGCAGTTCTTC. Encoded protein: CASRQTSGSNHEQFF.

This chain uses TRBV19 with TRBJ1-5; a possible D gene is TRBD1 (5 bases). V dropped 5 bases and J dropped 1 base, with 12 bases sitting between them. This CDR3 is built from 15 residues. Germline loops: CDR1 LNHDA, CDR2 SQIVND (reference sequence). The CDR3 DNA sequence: TGTGCCAGTAGTGAAAGTAGGGGCAGCAATCAGCCCCAGCATTTT. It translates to CASSESRGSNQPQHF.

CDR3 nucleotide sequence: TGTGCCAGCAGCGTAGCTGTAGCGGGGGGCGGAGAGCAGTACTTC. Protein: CASSVAVAGGGEQYF. The chain is built from TRBV9 and TRBJ2-7, with TRBD2 matching over 10 bases. Germline lookup yields CDR1 SGDLS and CDR2 YYNGEE. The CDR3 is 15 amino acids. The V gene end was trimmed by 0 bases and the J gene end by 7 bases; junction bases not matched to a gene: 7.